Listed below are T cell receptor beta chains from one sample, sequenced in a study of cytomegalovirus exposure and HLA in healthy donors. Generated by immunoSEQ multiplex PCR, the TCRdb table keeps only in-frame clones and is missing some. This table has under 200,000 clones, roughly 90% appearing once. The sequenced sample was PBMCs. All receptors derive from a man younger than 35 in good health and CMV-seropositive. Each CDR3 is given without its conserved first and last residue. Clone size appears in some rows only: once, few, many, or a class for an expanded clone.

abundance	v_gene	j_gene	CDR3aa
once	TRBV11-3	TRBJ2-1	ASSLVPSSGSPPGEQF
NA	TRBV7-9	TRBJ2-1	ASSPPGGSSYNEQF
NA	TRBV9	TRBJ1-1	ASSDRDTEAF
NA	TRBV27	TRBJ2-1	ASSPLVSGPQF
NA	TRBV4-1	TRBJ2-7	ASLLAGSSWTYYEQY
NA	TRBV19	TRBJ2-3	ASSIDRRQANTDTQY
NA	TRBV18	TRBJ2-7	ASSPRGAGYEQY
once	TRBV5-1	TRBJ2-1	ASSLAQYNEQF
once	TRBV9	TRBJ2-5	ASSVAREGTQY
NA	TRBV6-1	TRBJ2-7	ASSEAGGKTYEQY
NA	TRBV5-1	TRBJ1-5	ASSVYGDQPQH
NA	TRBV18	TRBJ1-4	ASSPPPNEKLF
NA	TRBV6-5	TRBJ2-1	ASRQGLYNEQF
NA	TRBV6-5	TRBJ2-1	ASSGRERSYNEQF
NA	TRBV7-2	TRBJ1-5	ASSERRGVGNQPQH
NA	TRBV5-1	TRBJ2-1	ASSLPAGGNEQF
NA	TRBV6-1	TRBJ2-1	ASSVTGEVNEQF
NA	TRBV5-6	TRBJ1-1	ASSWGRLNTEAF
NA	TRBV5-6	TRBJ2-5	ASSRGEYFRVREETQY
NA	TRBV29-1	TRBJ2-3	SVDGTGTSGTDTQY
once	TRBV5-1	TRBJ2-7	ASSLPLKGQGDYEQY
NA	TRBV5-1	TRBJ2-7	ASSLPSVEQY
NA	TRBV6-5	TRBJ2-7	ASTRGTGSYEQY
NA	TRBV5-4	TRBJ2-3	ASSFRLGASTDTQY
NA	TRBV5-6	TRBJ1-1	ASSLMGASTEAF
NA	TRBV19	TRBJ2-7	ASTMSYSGSYEQY
NA	TRBV7-3	TRBJ2-3	ASSFTGLASTDTQY
NA	TRBV9	TRBJ2-5	ASSSRGVVETQY
NA	TRBV29-1	TRBJ1-5	SVGTGISNQPQH
NA	TRBV5-1	TRBJ2-7	ASSAQMGAFNPYEQY
once	TRBV5-1	TRBJ1-1	ASSLQAGVNTEAF
NA	TRBV6-1	TRBJ2-3	ASREFRDRGTDTQY
NA	TRBV5-1	TRBJ2-3	ASTPTSGFTDTQY
once	TRBV27	TRBJ2-1	ASSPRLADYEQF
NA	TRBV18	TRBJ2-1	ASSPGLAGGNEQF
NA	TRBV11-3	TRBJ2-1	ASSTRLAGDGEQF
NA	TRBV19	TRBJ2-5	ASRAGVGETQY
NA	TRBV5-1	TRBJ2-7	ASSLATGLAGVYEQY
few	TRBV28	TRBJ1-5	ASTGRSQPQH
NA	TRBV6-5	TRBJ2-7	ASSYSSGGYEQY
NA	TRBV28	TRBJ1-2	ASSSIQGAYGYT
NA	TRBV9	TRBJ2-7	ASSVNGGYEQY
few	TRBV28	TRBJ2-7	ASRQRASSYEQY
NA	TRBV7-2	TRBJ2-1	ASSLGGRSYNEQF
NA	TRBV19	TRBJ2-4	ASRRLAPKNIQY
NA	TRBV14	TRBJ2-4	ASSQGRGRGNIQY
NA	TRBV9	TRBJ2-2	ASRATGLAGDSYGELF
NA	TRBV5-1	TRBJ2-1	ASRGTGNLYNEQF
NA	TRBV6-1	TRBJ2-7	ASSEGQGSHYEQY
NA	TRBV27	TRBJ2-1	ASSLSGSRPNEQF
NA	TRBV29-1	TRBJ1-2	SVEDRGIYGYT
once	TRBV18	TRBJ2-7	ASSPPPLTGYEQY
NA	TRBV18	TRBJ2-1	ASSPMEGSYNEQF